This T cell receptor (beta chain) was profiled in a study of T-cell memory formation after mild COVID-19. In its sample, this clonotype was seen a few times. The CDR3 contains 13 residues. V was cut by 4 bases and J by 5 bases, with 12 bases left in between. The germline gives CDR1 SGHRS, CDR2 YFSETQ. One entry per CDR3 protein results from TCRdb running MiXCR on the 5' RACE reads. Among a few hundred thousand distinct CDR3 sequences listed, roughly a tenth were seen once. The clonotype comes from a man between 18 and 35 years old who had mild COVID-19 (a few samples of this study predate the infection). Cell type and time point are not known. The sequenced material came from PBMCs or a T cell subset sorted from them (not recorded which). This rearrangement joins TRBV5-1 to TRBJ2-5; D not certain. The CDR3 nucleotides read TGCGCCAGCAGCCCGACCCCCGAGGAGACCCAGTACTTC. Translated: CASSPTPEETQYF. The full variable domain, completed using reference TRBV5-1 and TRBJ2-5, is KAGVTQTPRYLIKTRGQQVTLSCSPISGHRSVSWYQQTPGQGLQFLFEYFSETQRNKGNFPGRFSGRQFSNSRSEMNVSTLELGDSALYLCASSPTPEETQYFGPGTRLLVL.